The next 30 T cell receptor beta chains were all read from a single sample in a study of blood T cell repertoires in COVID-19. Assay used: immunoSEQ multiplex PCR; TCRdb lists only in-frame clones, some missing. The profile shows fewer than 400,000 clones, around 90% of them singletons. Specimen: PBMCs or T cells enriched from blood (not recorded which). Receptor source: a man aged 60 to 69 who had recovered from COVID-19.

This clone was seen a single time. This chain connects TRBV9 to TRBJ2-6, with TRBD1 as a possible D gene (5 bases). V lost 2 bases and J 0 bases, leaving 27 bases between the germline ends. CDR3 length equals 22 residues. Germline V lookup: CDR1 SGDLS, CDR2 YYNGEE. The CDR3 loop is CASSVDTKQPSRSSSGANVLTF. CDR3 nucleotides: TGTGCCAGCAGCGTGGACACGAAACAGCCCTCAAGAAGTAGCTCTGGGGCCAACGTCCTGACTTTC. The full variable domain, its missing parts supplied by reference TRBV9 and TRBJ2-6, is DSGVTQTPKHLITATGQRVTLRCSPRSGDLSVYWYQQSLDQGLQFLIQYYNGEERAKGNILERFSAQQFPDLHSELNLSSLELGDSALYFCASSVDTKQPSRSSSGANVLTFGAGSRLTVL.

The V gene is TRBV10-3, the J gene TRBJ1-2; no clear D gene. Germline-derived CDR1 and CDR2 are ENHRY and SYGVKD. There are 13 residues in the CDR3. V was trimmed by 2 bases and J by 1 base, leaving 5 bases between them. DNA for the CDR3: TGTGCCATCAGTGAGGGCAGTAACTATGGCTACACCTTC. Its translation: CAISEGSNYGYTF.

This chain links TRBV10-3 with TRBJ2-3; 10 bases line up with TRBD2. Germline lookup yields CDR1 ENHRY and CDR2 SYGVKD. V gave up 1 base and J gave up 5 bases; unmatched junction bases: 9. The CDR3 length is 17 residues. Here the CDR3 reads CAISELRASGSVDTQYF. The CDR3 region has the DNA TGTGCCATCAGTGAGTTAAGGGCTAGCGGGAGCGTAGATACGCAGTATTTT.

The chain uses TRBV28 and TRBJ2-7, with TRBD1 matching 8 bases. Germline V gene lookup returns CDR1 MDHEN and CDR2 SYDVKM. J gave up 6 bases and V 3 bases, and 4 bases lay outside the gene matches. The CDR3 sequence is 13 residues long. CDR3 loop: CASSLGQAREQYF. Here the CDR3 DNA reads TGTGCCAGCAGTTTGGGACAGGCTCGCGAGCAGTACTTC.

The chain has TRBV7-2 and TRBJ1-6, with 9 bases matching TRBD1. V was pared by 1 base and J by 6 bases, with 7 bases of the junction left unmatched. CDR1 and CDR2 (germline): SGHTA, FQGNSA. CDR3 length: 17 residues. CDR3: CASSLVGTGGSNSPLHF. The DNA for the CDR3 is TGTGCCAGCAGCTTAGTAGGTACAGGGGGCTCTAATTCACCCCTCCACTTT. The variable domain in full, completed from reference TRBV7-2 and TRBJ1-6, reads GAGVSQSPSNKVTEKGKDVELRCDPISGHTALYWYRQSLGQGLEFLIYFQGNSAPDKSGLPSDRFSAERTGGSVSTLTIQRTQQEDSAVYLCASSLVGTGGSNSPLHFGNGTRLTVT.

V and J are TRBV15 and TRBJ2-5; the D gene is possibly TRBD2 (6 bases). Germline loops: CDR1 LNHNV, CDR2 YYDKDF (reference sequence). With 2 bases removed from V and 4 bases from J, the gap between germline ends came to 23 bases. There are 18 residues in the CDR3. The DNA of the CDR3 is TGTGCCACCAGCAGACATCCGTCAAGTCGTTGGGGAGGAGAGACCCAGTACTTC. This encodes CATSRHPSSRWGGETQYF. The full variable domain, with the rest looked up from reference TRBV15 and TRBJ2-5, is DAMVIQNPRYQVTQFGKPVTLSCSQTLNHNVMYWYQQKSSQAPKLLFHYYDKDFNNEADTPDNFQSRRPNTSFCFLDIRSPGLGDTAMYLCATSRHPSSRWGGETQYFGPGTRLLVL.

The chain carries TRBV7-2 and TRBJ2-4; D is possibly TRBD2 (6 bases). Trimming removed 5 bases from V and 9 bases from J, with 17 bases in between. Germline V gives CDR1 SGHTA, CDR2 FQGNSA. This CDR3 is 14 amino acids long. CDR3 amino acids: CASSPIGGSGIQYF. The CDR3, as DNA: TGTGCCAGCAGCCCTATTGGGGGTAGCGGCATTCAGTACTTC.

V is TRBV6-5 and J is TRBJ2-6; 8 bases line up with TRBD1. The CDR3 has 15 amino acids. The trim removed 6 bases at V and 0 bases at J, leaving 1 base unmatched. CDR1 and CDR2 (germline): MNHEY, SVGAGI. The CDR3 region has the DNA TGTGCCAGCAGCACAGGGGGCTCTGGGGCCAACGTCCTGACTTTC. This gives the protein CASSTGGSGANVLTF.

The chain joins TRBV29-1 to TRBJ2-5, with 8 bases identical to TRBD2. V lost 4 bases, J lost 2 bases, and 6 bases stayed unmatched. Per germline, CDR1 SQVTM and CDR2 ANQGSEA. The CDR3 runs 14 residues. CDR3 amino acids: CSVGSTSDQETQYF. CDR3 DNA sequence: TGCAGCGTTGGGTCGACTAGCGATCAAGAGACCCAGTACTTC.

The J gene is TRBJ1-4, the V gene TRBV6-5; 8 bases fit TRBD1. This CDR3 region has 14 residues. Germline-derived CDR1 and CDR2 are MNHEY and SVGAGI. V was pared by 5 bases and J by 6 bases, with 5 bases of the junction left unmatched. The CDR3 DNA follows: TGTGCCAGCAGTCCGTTCAGGGGGCATGAAAAACTGTTTTTT. Its protein product is CASSPFRGHEKLFF.

The gene calls are TRBV6-2 or TRBV6-3 and TRBJ2-7; TRBD1 matches at 9 bases. This CDR3 has 16 residues. Germline CDR1 and CDR2: MNHEY and SVGEGT. V was clipped by 4 bases and J by 2 bases; unmatched bases: 9. The CDR3: CASSLPSRDRAYEQYF. The CDR3 coding sequence is TGTGCCAGCAGTTTACCCAGCCGGGACAGGGCCTACGAGCAGTACTTC.

This sequence joins TRBV15 and TRBJ2-6; D call uncertain. Germline V gene lookup returns CDR1 LNHNV and CDR2 YYDKDF (reference sequence). This CDR3 is built from 14 residues. V was trimmed by 4 bases and J by 4 bases, leaving 8 bases between them. In DNA form, the CDR3 reads TGTGCCACCAGCAACGTAGCCGGGGCCAACGTCCTGACTTTC. It yields the protein CATSNVAGANVLTF.

This clone was detected once. The rearrangement uses TRBV2 and TRBJ2-1, with a weak D call TRBD1 (6 bases). Trimming pared 6 bases from V and 9 bases from J, leaving 18 bases between. From germline, CDR1 is SNHLY and CDR2 FYNNEI. The CDR3 runs to 14 residues. This chain's CDR3 is CASSVTGFSGEQFF. CDR3 sequence (DNA): TGTGCCAGCAGCGTCACAGGGTTCAGCGGTGAGCAGTTCTTC.

V usage is TRBV14 and J usage is TRBJ1-3; no clear D gene. The V end was cut by 1 base, the J end by 0 bases, with 7 bases between. This CDR3 has 15 amino acids. Germline CDR1 SGHDN, CDR2 FVKESK. DNA for the CDR3: TGTGCCAGCAGCCAAGGGGCCGCCTCTGGAAACACCATATATTTT. It codes for CASSQGAASGNTIYF.

The J gene is TRBJ2-7, the V gene TRBV20-1; a possible D gene is TRBD1 (5 bases). Germline V CDR1 and CDR2: DFQATT, SNEGSKA (reference sequence). The germline V and J ends were trimmed by 3 bases and 4 bases, with 7 bases remaining between them. The CDR3 runs 11 residues. This CDR3 is CSASDSYEQYF. Here the CDR3 DNA reads TGCAGTGCTAGTGACAGTTACGAGCAGTACTTC.

The chain has TRBV2 and TRBJ2-2, with D perhaps TRBD1 (5 bases). There are 13 residues in the CDR3. V lost 3 bases, J lost 7 bases, and 9 bases lay in between. The germline V gene encodes CDR1 SNHLY and CDR2 FYNNEI. The CDR3 sequence: CASSEARDGELFF. CDR3 bases: TGTGCCAGCAGTGAGGCCAGGGACGGGGAGCTGTTTTTT.

The gene calls are TRBV28 and TRBJ1-1, with TRBD1 as a possible D gene (6 bases). CDR1 and CDR2 (germline): MDHEN, SYDVKM. The V gene lost 5 bases and the J gene lost 3 bases, with 16 bases spanning the gap. The CDR3 loop spans 15 amino acids. CDR3 sequence: CASSIAGDPYTEAFF. CDR3 in DNA: TGTGCCAGCAGTATCGCAGGGGACCCTTACACTGAAGCTTTCTTT. Full variable domain (rest looked up from reference TRBV28 and TRBJ1-1): DVKVTQSSRYLVKRTGEKVFLECVQDMDHENMFWYRQDPGLGLRLIYFSYDVKMKEKGDIPEGYSVSREKKERFSLILESASTNQTSMYLCASSIAGDPYTEAFFGQGTRLTVV.

The chain links TRBV6-5 to TRBJ1-1; D might be TRBD1 (6 bases). In germline, CDR1 is MNHEY, CDR2 SVGAGI. The CDR3 totals 15 residues. Between the trimmed V and J ends, which lost 2 bases and 1 base, there was a span of 11 bases. In nucleotides, the CDR3 is TGTGCCAGCAGTTACCCGAGAGGGGGGAACACTGAAGCTTTCTTT. This sequence encodes CASSYPRGGNTEAFF.

The rearrangement links TRBV9 to TRBJ2-2, with D tentatively TRBD1 (5 bases). The CDR3 totals 15 residues. Trimming removed 4 bases at V and 2 bases at J, with 12 bases between. Germline CDR1 is SGDLS and CDR2 is YYNGEE. CDR3 sequence reads: CASSSRQGNTGELFF. Here the CDR3 DNA reads TGTGCCAGCAGCAGCCGCCAGGGTAACACCGGGGAGCTGTTTTTT. The full variable domain, its missing parts supplied by reference TRBV9 and TRBJ2-2, is DSGVTQTPKHLITATGQRVTLRCSPRSGDLSVYWYQQSLDQGLQFLIQYYNGEERAKGNILERFSAQQFPDLHSELNLSSLELGDSALYFCASSSRQGNTGELFFGEGSRLTVL.

The rearrangement joins TRBV14 to TRBJ2-5; D may be TRBD2 (6 bases). V lost 4 bases, J lost 0 bases, and 15 bases lay in between. Germline V gene sequence: CDR1 SGHDN, CDR2 FVKESK. The length of the CDR3 is 16 residues. The CDR3 protein is CASSPGLSAYQETQYF. CDR3 DNA: TGTGCCAGCAGCCCAGGACTATCAGCGTACCAAGAGACCCAGTACTTC.

The chain carries TRBV7-3 and TRBJ1-1; D remains unclear. CDR3 length: 13 amino acids. CDR1 is SGHTA, CDR2 FQGTGA, per germline. Trimming pared 5 bases from V and 1 base from J, leaving 8 bases between. As DNA, the CDR3 is TGTGCCAGCAGCGCACAGCCGAACACTGAAGCTTTCTTT. It codes for CASSAQPNTEAFF.

The chain carries TRBV19 and TRBJ2-3, with TRBD1 as a possible D gene (6 bases). V lost 4 bases and J 4 bases, leaving 15 bases between the germline ends. Germline CDR1 LNHDA, CDR2 SQIVND (reference sequence). The CDR3 runs to 15 residues. The CDR3 here is CASSTQNRAADTQYF. The CDR3 coding sequence is TGTGCCAGTAGTACCCAAAACAGGGCGGCAGATACGCAGTATTTT.

The rearrangement links TRBV3-1 (or the pseudogene TRBV3-2) to TRBJ1-2; TRBD1 matches 10 bases. The CDR3 extends over 13 amino acids. Germline V gene sequence: CDR1 LGHDT, CDR2 YNNKEL (reference sequence). Losses at the gene ends were 4 bases for V and 7 bases for J; bases not matched to a gene: 3. The CDR3 sequence: CASSRRTGGGYTF. Written as DNA, the CDR3 is TGTGCCAGCAGCCGACGGACAGGGGGTGGCTACACCTTC.

The V call is TRBV5-1, the J call TRBJ1-4, with D perhaps matching TRBD1 (5 bases). CDR1 is SGHRS, CDR2 YFSETQ, per germline. The CDR3 runs 15 residues. The ends were cut back, 3 bases at V and 4 bases at J, with 13 bases in the middle. For the CDR3, the DNA is TGCGCCAGCAGCTCAGGGTTGTGGAGTAATGAAAAACTGTTTTTT. The encoded protein is CASSSGLWSNEKLFF.

The V and J genes are TRBV19 and TRBJ2-2; 14 bases map to TRBD2. Germline V CDR1 and CDR2: LNHDA, SQIVND (reference sequence). This CDR3 comprises 18 residues. The V gene end was trimmed by 4 bases and the J gene end by 5 bases; junction bases not matched to a gene: 9. The CDR3 coding sequence is TGTGCCAGTAGTACAACCGGGACTAGCGGGAGTGGTACCGGGGAGCTGTTTTTT. It encodes CASSTTGTSGSGTGELFF.

The chain carries TRBV12-3 or TRBV12-4 and TRBJ2-7; 9 bases are a match to TRBD1. This CDR3 region has 13 residues. Trimming took 5 bases from V and 6 from J; bases not matched to a gene: 5. The CDR3 region has the DNA TGTGCCAGCAGTCGGACAGGGGAAGGCGAGCAGTACTTC. This codes for CASSRTGEGEQYF.

This clone occurred once. The chain is built from TRBV6-2 or TRBV6-3 and TRBJ2-7, with a tentative D call TRBD2 (5 bases). The CDR3 loop spans 18 amino acids. Germline values: CDR1 MNHEY, CDR2 SVGEGT. V was clipped by 3 bases and J by 1 base, with 22 bases between them. CDR3 nucleotide sequence: TGTGCCAGCAGTTATTCCCCTCCGCAGCGGATTTTTTCCTACGAGCAGTACTTC. Translated, it gives CASSYSPPQRIFSYEQYF.

This sequence joins TRBV7-2 and TRBJ2-5, with D possibly TRBD1 on 5 matching bases. V shed 1 base and J shed 5 bases, with 17 bases lying between them. The CDR3 runs to 16 residues. Germline CDR1 is SGHTA and CDR2 is FQGNSA. The CDR3 DNA reads TGTGCCAGCAGCTTAGGGGGTGGTGGCCCAGGGGAGACCCAGTACTTC. It encodes CASSLGGGGPGETQYF.

V gene TRBV7-6 combines with J gene TRBJ2-7; D uncertain. The CDR3 length is 13 residues. The germline V and J ends were trimmed by 5 bases and 3 bases, with 11 bases remaining between them. CDR1 is SGHVS and CDR2 is FNYEAQ in the germline V gene. The CDR3 loop reads CASSMTPDYEQYF. CDR3 sequence (DNA): TGTGCCAGCAGCATGACTCCTGACTACGAGCAGTACTTC.

This chain uses TRBV9 with TRBJ2-1; 7 positions match TRBD1. Per the germline V gene, CDR1 is SGDLS and CDR2 is YYNGEE. This CDR3 spans 15 amino acids. V dropped 4 bases and J dropped 5; count of bases not matched to a gene: 9. Here the CDR3 reads CASSLRQGADNEQFF. The DNA for the CDR3 is TGTGCCAGCAGCCTAAGACAGGGAGCCGACAATGAGCAGTTCTTC. The full variable domain, completed using reference TRBV9 and TRBJ2-1, is DSGVTQTPKHLITATGQRVTLRCSPRSGDLSVYWYQQSLDQGLQFLIQYYNGEERAKGNILERFSAQQFPDLHSELNLSSLELGDSALYFCASSLRQGADNEQFFGPGTRLTVL.